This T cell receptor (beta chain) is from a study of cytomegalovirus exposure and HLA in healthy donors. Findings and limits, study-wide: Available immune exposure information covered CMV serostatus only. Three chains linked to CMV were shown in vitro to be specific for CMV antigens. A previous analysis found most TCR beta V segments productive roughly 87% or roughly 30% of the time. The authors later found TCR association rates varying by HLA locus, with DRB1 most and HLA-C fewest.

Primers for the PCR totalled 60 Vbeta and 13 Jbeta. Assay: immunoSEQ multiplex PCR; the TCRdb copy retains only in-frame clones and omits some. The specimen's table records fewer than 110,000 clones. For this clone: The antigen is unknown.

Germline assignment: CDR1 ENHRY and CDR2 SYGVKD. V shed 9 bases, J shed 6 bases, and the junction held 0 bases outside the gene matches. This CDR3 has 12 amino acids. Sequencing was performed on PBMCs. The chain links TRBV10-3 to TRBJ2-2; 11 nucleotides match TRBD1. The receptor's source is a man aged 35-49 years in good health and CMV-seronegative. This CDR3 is CAMGQGAGELFF. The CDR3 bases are TGTGCCATGGGACAGGGGGCCGGGGAGCTGTTTTTT.